This T cell receptor beta chain emerged from a study of beta chain features in type 1 diabetes. Per the germline V gene, CDR1 is SGHRS and CDR2 is YFSETQ. Trimming took 1 base from V and 1 from J, leaving 9 bases between them. The CDR3 runs to 15 residues. General study results and limits: Significant though moderate, a shortening of TCRB CDR3s appeared in all four CD4+ subsets of Type 1 diabetes patients.

This clone has only a few counts. The antigen remains unidentified. The whole isolated RNA underwent reverse transcription, so sequencing captured expressed TCRB transcripts. Clones were read by immunoSEQ multiplex PCR, and TCRdb kept only the in-frame ones, dropping some. The sample lists a few hundred thousand clones; around 10% were seen once. The chain has TRBV5-1 and TRBJ2-1, with D tentatively TRBD2 (5 bases). The TCR comes from a man younger than 40 with type 1 diabetes. The sample comprised central memory CD4+ T cells from blood. CDR3 protein: CASSLRTGSYNEQFF. CDR3 coding DNA: TGCGCCAGCAGCTTGAGGACGGGGTCCTACAATGAGCAGTTCTTC. Based on the CDR3 plus reference TRBV5-1 and TRBJ2-1, the full variable domain is KAGVTQTPRYLIKTRGQQVTLSCSPISGHRSVSWYQQTPGQGLQFLFEYFSETQRNKGNFPGRFSGRQFSNSRSEMNVSTLELGDSALYLCASSLRTGSYNEQFFGPGTRLTVL.